This T cell receptor beta chain was profiled in a study of blood T cell repertoires in COVID-19. About the study: Nucleic acid was either cDNA or gDNA, and it came from T cells, B-cell-depleted T cells, or PBMCs.

Sequencing used immunoSEQ multiplex PCR; TCRdb keeps in-frame clones, though not all of them. There are 200,000 to 250,000 clones in the sample; 75% to 90% occur only once, and approximately 2.5% lies in the top ten. CDR1 is MNHNY, CDR2 SVGAGI, per germline (reference sequence). Losses at the gene ends were 2 bases for V and 0 bases for J; bases not matched to a gene: 4. This CDR3 region has 15 residues. The V and J genes are TRBV6-6 and TRBJ2-7; 7 positions match TRBD1. The sequenced sample was peripheral blood. This TCR was recovered from a man younger than 40 with COVID-19, enrolled during active disease. Here the CDR3 reads CASSYGQAISYEQYF. The CDR3 bases are TGTGCCAGCAGTTACGGACAGGCCATCTCCTACGAGCAGTACTTC.